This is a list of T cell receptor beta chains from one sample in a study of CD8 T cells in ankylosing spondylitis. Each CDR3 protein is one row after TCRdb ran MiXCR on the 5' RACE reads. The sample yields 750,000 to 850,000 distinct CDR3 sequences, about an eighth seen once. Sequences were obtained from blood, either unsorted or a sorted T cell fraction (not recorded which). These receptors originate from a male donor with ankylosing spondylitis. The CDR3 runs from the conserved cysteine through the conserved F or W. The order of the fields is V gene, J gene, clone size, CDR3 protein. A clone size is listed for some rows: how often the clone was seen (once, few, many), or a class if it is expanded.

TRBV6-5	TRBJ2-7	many	CASSYEPRGGYEQYF
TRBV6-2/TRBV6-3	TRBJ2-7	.	CASSPRGRDYEQYF
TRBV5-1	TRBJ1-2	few	CASSFGTSDYGYTF
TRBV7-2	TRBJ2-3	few	CASSLVSSGADTQYF
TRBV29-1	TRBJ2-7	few	CSVEDPQGGFEQYF
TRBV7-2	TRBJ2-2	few	CASSSRDRESTGELFF
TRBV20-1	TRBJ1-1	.	CSARGWGHLNTEAFF
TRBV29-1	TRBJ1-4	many	CSVSDRATNEKLFF
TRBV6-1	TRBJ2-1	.	CASQRAGAGNEQFF
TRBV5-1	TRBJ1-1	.	CASSLGRSEVTEAFF
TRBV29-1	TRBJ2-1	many	CSVAGGRPSYNEQFF
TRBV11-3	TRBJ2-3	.	CASSQGPSRDTQYF
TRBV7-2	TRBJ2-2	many	CASSYGQRTGELFF
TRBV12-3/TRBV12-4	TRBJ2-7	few	CASSFRGKSYEQYF
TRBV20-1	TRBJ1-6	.	CSAGDRVSYNSPLHF
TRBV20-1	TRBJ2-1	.	CSAHFRGGRRSYNEQFF
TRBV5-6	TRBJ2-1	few	CASSLVSSEQFF
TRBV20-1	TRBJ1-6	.	CSARTGVVDSPLHF
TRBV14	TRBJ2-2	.	CASSQDPLHHTGELFF
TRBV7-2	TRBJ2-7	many	CASSFRDRSSYEQYF
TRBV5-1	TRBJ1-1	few	CASRGQGGTGTEAFF
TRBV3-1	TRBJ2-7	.	CASSQDTGSRQYF
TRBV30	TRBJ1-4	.	CAWRLTPGEKLFF
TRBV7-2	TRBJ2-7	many	CASSLVSGGALEQYF
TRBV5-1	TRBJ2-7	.	CASSLAKGRQGLYEQYF
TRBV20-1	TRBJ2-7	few	CSASRLAGEGEQYF
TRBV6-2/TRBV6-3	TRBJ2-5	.	CASSYTETQYF
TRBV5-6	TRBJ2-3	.	CASSRNTGTQYF
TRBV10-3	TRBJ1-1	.	CAISLQDKIPEAFF
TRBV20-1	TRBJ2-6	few	CSASPYEANVLTF
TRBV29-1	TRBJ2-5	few	CSVVRSGGTGSETQYF
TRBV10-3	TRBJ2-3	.	CAGSGGTDTQYF
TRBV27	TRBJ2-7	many	CASSLLGPPGQRGYEQYF
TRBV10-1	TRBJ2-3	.	CASSESVWGTQYF
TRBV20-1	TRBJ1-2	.	CSAREGPGQGSYGYTF
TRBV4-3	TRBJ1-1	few	CASSQMPGRGGTEAFF
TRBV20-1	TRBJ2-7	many	CSASGLQNPYEQYF
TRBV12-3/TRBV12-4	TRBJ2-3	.	CASRSPTGSTDTQYF
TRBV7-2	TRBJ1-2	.	CASSTRTGPYGYTF
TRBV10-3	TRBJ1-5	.	CAISADEDQPQHF
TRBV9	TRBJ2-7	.	CASRSTRDNDEQYF
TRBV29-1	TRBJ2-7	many	CSAAIQRATYEQYF